A single sample gave rise to the 4 T cell receptor beta chains below, sequenced in a study of shared clonotypes between healthy human individuals. Using immunoSEQ multiplex PCR, the repertoire was profiled, and TCRdb retains in-frame clones only, with some absent. The repertoire consists of nearly 1 million clones, with approximately 76% occurring once and the leading ten covering roughly 1.5%. The material sequenced was memory CD4+ T cells sorted from blood. This sample's subset: CD45RA-negative fraction. These receptors all stem from a man between 18 and 29 years old in good health.

Concerning this clone itself: Other DNA sequences in the same sample also yield this CDR3. The chain carries TRBV5-1 and TRBJ2-7, with D uncertain. Germline V lookup: CDR1 SGHRS, CDR2 YFSETQ. CDR3 length: 15 amino acids. V shed 0 bases and J shed 2 bases, with 12 bases lying between them. The CDR3 loop reads CASSLEAGGPYEQYF. The DNA for the CDR3 is TGCGCCAGCAGCTTGGAGGCAGGCGGCCCCTACGAGCAGTACTTC.

V gene TRBV7-2 combines with J gene TRBJ1-6, with TRBD1 as a possible D gene (5 bases). CDR1 and CDR2 from the germline V gene are SGHTA and FQGNSA. V lost 1 base, J lost 10 bases, and 11 bases lay in between. The CDR3 sequence is 14 residues long. CDR3 nucleotides: TGTGCCAGCAGCTTAGTAAGGGGTGAGTCACCCCTCCACTTT. Amino acids: CASSLVRGESPLHF.

This sequence joins TRBV11-3 and TRBJ2-7; the D gene is possibly TRBD2 (6 bases). CDR1 and CDR2 from the germline V gene are SGHNT and YENEEA. The CDR3 covers 16 residues. V was cut by 2 bases and J by 3 bases, with 17 bases left in between. Written as DNA, the CDR3 is TGTGCCAGCAGCTTATCGGGGGAAGGGCCCCACTACGAGCAGTACTTC. This sequence encodes CASSLSGEGPHYEQYF. Based on the CDR3 plus reference TRBV11-3 and TRBJ2-7, the full variable domain is EAGVVQSPRYKIIEKKQPVAFWCNPISGHNTLYWYLQNLGQGPELLIRYENEEAVDDSQLPKDRFSAERLKGVDSTLKIQPAELGDSAVYLCASSLSGEGPHYEQYFGPGTRLTVT.

This clone was counted once. This chain links TRBV2 with TRBJ2-3; TRBD2 is a possible D gene (5 bases). V was clipped by 6 bases and J by 1 base, with 11 bases between them. The CDR3 is 14 residues long. Germline-derived CDR1 and CDR2 are SNHLY and FYNNEI. The CDR3 DNA follows: TGTGCCAGCAGAGCCGGGCGGGGCACAGATACGCAGTATTTT. The encoded protein is CASRAGRGTDTQYF.